These T cell receptor beta chains were read from a single sample in a study of T cells in Graves' hyperthyroidism and ophthalmopathy. Using its own MiXCR run on the multiplex PCR reads, TCRdb lists one record per CDR3 protein. The sample shows hundreds of thousands of distinct CDR3 sequences, 20% of them seen only once. The sequenced sample was blood. The receptors originated from a man aged 30-40 years with Graves' ophthalmopathy. The CDR3 runs from the conserved cysteine through the conserved F or W.

J gene: TRBJ1-2; CDR3 length: 14; V gene: TRBV12-3/TRBV12-4; CDR3 protein: CASSLSSPNYGYTF
J gene: TRBJ1-1; CDR3 length: 17; V gene: TRBV5-5; CDR3 protein: CASSLVGGAVTNTEAFF
J gene: TRBJ1-5; CDR3 length: 15; V gene: TRBV12-3/TRBV12-4; CDR3 protein: CASSSSGTGVQPQHF
J gene: TRBJ2-7; CDR3 length: 15; V gene: TRBV6-2/TRBV6-3; CDR3 protein: CASSTGTSGSGEQYF
J gene: TRBJ1-5; CDR3 length: 13; V gene: TRBV3-1; CDR3 protein: CASSTRADQPQHF
J gene: TRBJ2-5; CDR3 length: 15; V gene: TRBV3-1; CDR3 protein: CASSHRQEYQETQYF
J gene: TRBJ2-5; CDR3 length: 15; V gene: TRBV5-1; CDR3 protein: CASRKDPLRGETQYF
J gene: TRBJ2-1; CDR3 length: 15; V gene: TRBV28; CDR3 protein: CASTSQGVGNNEQFF
J gene: TRBJ2-1; CDR3 length: 16; V gene: TRBV29-1; CDR3 protein: CSGRVRTISGTVEQFF
J gene: TRBJ2-7; CDR3 length: 15; V gene: TRBV5-6; CDR3 protein: CASSPTWTGDYEQYF
J gene: TRBJ2-1; CDR3 length: 16; V gene: TRBV5-5; CDR3 protein: CASSLLGITSYNEQFF
J gene: TRBJ2-6; CDR3 length: 15; V gene: TRBV28; CDR3 protein: CATFEGARGANVLTF
J gene: TRBJ2-5; CDR3 length: 13; V gene: TRBV11-2; CDR3 protein: CASSLDLRPTQYF
J gene: TRBJ2-3; CDR3 length: 15; V gene: TRBV20-1; CDR3 protein: CSVPGLAGPSDTQYF
J gene: TRBJ2-1; CDR3 length: 14; V gene: TRBV7-9; CDR3 protein: CASSFPGGRYEQFF
J gene: TRBJ2-4; CDR3 length: 15; V gene: TRBV20-1; CDR3 protein: CSARDRDRLKNIQYF
J gene: TRBJ1-3; CDR3 length: 16; V gene: TRBV2; CDR3 protein: CASSGLDRSSGNTIYF
J gene: TRBJ2-7; CDR3 length: 13; V gene: TRBV20-1; CDR3 protein: CSAPKRGYYEQYF
J gene: TRBJ2-7; CDR3 length: 15; V gene: TRBV20-1; CDR3 protein: CSAGTLDSFFYEQYF
J gene: TRBJ1-3; CDR3 length: 14; V gene: TRBV12-3/TRBV12-4; CDR3 protein: CASTLGQYGNTIYF
J gene: TRBJ2-7; CDR3 length: 14; V gene: TRBV3-1; CDR3 protein: CASSSRHFSYEQYF
J gene: TRBJ1-6; CDR3 length: 13; V gene: TRBV6-1; CDR3 protein: CASSRGASSPLHF
J gene: TRBJ2-2; CDR3 length: 17; V gene: TRBV15; CDR3 protein: CATSRDRGSGRAGELFF
J gene: TRBJ2-1; CDR3 length: 15; V gene: TRBV20-1; CDR3 protein: CSARDLGGQNNEQFF
J gene: TRBJ2-1; CDR3 length: 14; V gene: TRBV5-1; CDR3 protein: CASNPGQSYNEQFF
J gene: TRBJ2-7; CDR3 length: 13; V gene: TRBV7-3; CDR3 protein: CASSDSGGNEQYF
J gene: TRBJ2-7; CDR3 length: 14; V gene: TRBV3-1; CDR3 protein: CASSRRGESSEQYF
J gene: TRBJ1-1; CDR3 length: 15; V gene: TRBV5-1; CDR3 protein: CASSIRQGVNTEAFF
J gene: TRBJ2-2; CDR3 length: 14; V gene: TRBV12-3/TRBV12-4; CDR3 protein: CASSLVPHTGELFF
J gene: TRBJ2-1; CDR3 length: 14; V gene: TRBV7-2; CDR3 protein: CASSDSGTGDEQFF
J gene: TRBJ2-1; CDR3 length: 15; V gene: TRBV5-1; CDR3 protein: CASSLVTSGSNEQFF
J gene: TRBJ2-3; CDR3 length: 16; V gene: TRBV7-2; CDR3 protein: CASSIMIDRSTDTQYF
J gene: TRBJ1-6; CDR3 length: 14; V gene: TRBV2; CDR3 protein: CASSGSGRSSPLHF
J gene: TRBJ2-1; CDR3 length: 14; V gene: TRBV20-1; CDR3 protein: CSARGRVGPNEQFF
J gene: TRBJ2-1; CDR3 length: 15; V gene: TRBV28; CDR3 protein: CASRDTTGYHNEQFF
J gene: TRBJ2-7; CDR3 length: 15; V gene: TRBV7-6; CDR3 protein: CASTLGASETYEQCF